This T cell receptor beta chain was documented in a study of blood T cell repertoires in COVID-19. Whole-study context: Some COVID-19 samples were acute and others convalescent; all came from the United States, Italy and Spain.

Original data processing: The assay estimated nucleated cells by amplifying reference gene primers. Some clones are missing from TCRdb's copy, which holds only in-frame ones; the method was immunoSEQ multiplex PCR. The V and J calls and the clone size are those of that table, but D and trimming were determined from the DNA. This sample has over 90,000 clones, with roughly 82% found just once. The CDR3 spans 13 residues. From germline, CDR1 is SGHTA and CDR2 FQGTGA. V lost 10 bases and J lost 4, with 16 bases in between. The chain links TRBV7-3 to TRBJ1-1; a possible D gene is TRBD1 (5 bases). This receptor was identified in a human donor in a cohort sampled during active COVID-19. The specimen was peripheral blood. The CDR3 region has the DNA TGTGCCACCACAGCTACGGGGGGCACTGAAGCTTTCTTT. This gives the protein CATTATGGTEAFF.